These 27 T cell receptor beta chains originate from one sample sequenced in a study of spatial heterogeneity in lung cancer. Time point described: blood at routine non-recurrence follow-up after resection. TCRdb ran MiXCR on the 5' RACE reads and lists one entry per CDR3 protein. Counted here are about 36,000 distinct CDR3 sequences, over 6.5% occurring once; the ten biggest clones make up over 8%. The source was PBMCs, collected at follow-up. The origin of the receptors is a male donor with early-stage non-small cell lung cancer.

This clonotype has just a few counts. V gene TRBV2 combines with J gene TRBJ2-2; 8 bases fit TRBD1. CDR3 length equals 17 residues. The V segment lost 4 bases and the J segment 6 bases; nucleotides outside the gene matches: 13. Germline V gives CDR1 SNHLY, CDR2 FYNNEI. CDR3 sequence reads: CASSADRAGGDAGELFF. Here the CDR3 DNA reads TGTGCCAGCAGTGCCGACCGGGCAGGGGGCGACGCCGGGGAGCTGTTTTTT.

At least ten counts were recorded for this clonotype. The rearrangement uses TRBV5-1 and TRBJ2-3; tentative D call: TRBD1 (5 bases). CDR1 is SGHRS and CDR2 is YFSETQ in the germline V gene. The CDR3 sequence is 13 residues long. Trimming cost V 9 bases and J 2 bases, with 13 bases left between them. For the CDR3, the DNA is TGCGCCACCCGACGACAGTCCACAGATACGCAGTATTTT. Translated, it gives CATRRQSTDTQYF.

This clonotype was seen at least ten times. The chain uses TRBV2 and TRBJ2-2; TRBD1 matches at 7 bases. V was pared by 6 bases and J by 6 bases, with 10 bases of the junction left unmatched. The CDR3 has 15 amino acids. In germline, CDR1 is SNHLY, CDR2 FYNNEI. CDR3 residues: CASRLTGAGAGELFF. The CDR3 nucleotides are TGTGCCAGCAGGCTTACAGGGGCCGGCGCCGGGGAGCTGTTTTTT.

V usage is TRBV11-2 and J usage is TRBJ1-4; no reliable D call. Germline V gene data show CDR1 as SGHAT and CDR2 as FQNNGV. The length of the CDR3 is 14 residues. V was cut by 5 bases and J by 2 bases, with 9 bases left in between. The CDR3 loop is CASSVQRTNEKLFF. CDR3 bases: TGTGCCAGCAGCGTACAACGGACTAATGAAAAACTGTTTTTT.

There are many counts of this clonotype. The gene calls are TRBV7-9 and TRBJ2-3; TRBD2 agrees at 15 bases. With V trimmed by 8 bases and J by 0 bases, 3 bases remained unmatched. The CDR3 has 16 amino acids. CDR1 SEHNR and CDR2 FQNEAQ come from the germline V gene (reference sequence). CDR3 nucleotides: TGTGCCAGCGGGACTAGCGGGGGGAGTAGCACAGATACGCAGTATTTT. Translated: CASGTSGGSSTDTQYF.

Many counts were recorded for this clonotype. This chain links TRBV10-3 with TRBJ2-2; D uncertain. Trimming cost V 7 bases and J 1 base, with 16 bases left between them. The germline CDR1 and CDR2 sequences are ENHRY and SYGVKD. The CDR3 has 16 residues. The CDR3 sequence: CAINHPGPLNTGELFF. The CDR3 bases are TGTGCCATCAACCACCCAGGACCCCTGAACACCGGGGAGCTGTTTTTT.

The chain carries TRBV11-1 and TRBJ2-7, with D unresolved. The CDR3 runs 13 residues. With 5 bases removed from V and 2 bases from J, the gap between germline ends came to 10 bases. CDR1 SGHAT and CDR2 FQDESV come from the germline V gene (reference sequence). The CDR3 bases are TGTGCCAGCAGCAACCAAGCCACCTACGAGCAGTACTTC. It specifies CASSNQATYEQYF.

This clonotype showed up many times. The chain links TRBV6-1 to TRBJ2-2; no firm D call. Trimming cost V 0 bases and J 3 bases, with 5 bases left between them. Germline values: CDR1 MNHNS, CDR2 SASEGT. The CDR3 has 14 amino acids. The CDR3 coding sequence is TGTGCCAGCAGTGAAGCTTCGGACACCGGGGAGCTGTTTTTT. It encodes CASSEASDTGELFF.

This clonotype was observed at least ten times. The rearrangement uses TRBV5-6 and TRBJ2-1; 9 bases map to TRBD1. Germline trimming cut 5 bases from V and 5 bases from J; bases unmatched to any gene: 8. This CDR3 has 15 amino acids. Germline V lookup: CDR1 SGHDT, CDR2 YYEEEE. CDR3 amino acids: CASRTGQGLDNEQFF. CDR3 in DNA: TGTGCCAGCAGGACCGGACAGGGGTTGGACAATGAGCAGTTCTTC.

This clonotype was seen ten or more times. The chain employs TRBV7-9 and TRBJ1-1; unclear D gene. From germline, CDR1 is SEHNR and CDR2 FQNEAQ (reference sequence). This CDR3 is 13 amino acids long. The V end lost 2 bases, the J end lost 3 bases, and 7 bases lay between the germline ends. The CDR3 protein is CASSLRADTEAFF. For the CDR3, the DNA is TGTGCCAGCAGCTTAAGGGCGGACACTGAAGCTTTCTTT.

The sample holds many counts of this clonotype. The rearrangement joins TRBV7-9 to TRBJ1-4; 12 bases are shared with TRBD1. Trimming took 5 bases from V and 8 from J; bases not matched to a gene: 6. The CDR3 totals 15 residues. CDR1 and CDR2 (germline): SEHNR, FQNEAQ (reference sequence). CDR3 sequence: CASSPPGQGAEKLFF. The CDR3 DNA is TGTGCCAGCAGCCCCCCGGGACAGGGGGCCGAAAAACTGTTTTTT.

The chain links TRBV11-2 to TRBJ1-5, with 10 bases fitting TRBD1. With V trimmed by 5 bases and J by 4 bases, 5 bases remained unmatched. The CDR3 runs to 15 residues. Germline V gene sequence: CDR1 SGHAT, CDR2 FQNNGV. The CDR3 DNA is TGTGCCAGCAGCCAAGGGACAGGGGAGAATCAGCCCCAGCATTTT. The encoded protein is CASSQGTGENQPQHF.

This clonotype showed up many times. J is TRBJ1-2 and V is TRBV3-1; tentatively, D is TRBD1 (6 bases). Per germline, CDR1 LGHDT and CDR2 YNNKEL (reference sequence). With 3 bases removed from V and 6 bases from J, the gap between germline ends came to 14 bases. The CDR3 is 14 amino acids. For the CDR3, the DNA is TGTGCCAGCAGCCATAGGACAGAGTATGATGGCTACACCTTC. Protein sequence: CASSHRTEYDGYTF.

This clonotype is judged medium-sized (0.01 to 0.1%). V is TRBV14 and J is TRBJ1-2; D not certain. V dropped 4 bases and J dropped 7 bases, with 13 bases sitting between them. Germline V CDR1 and CDR2: SGHDN, FVKESK. CDR3 length: 13 residues. CDR3: CASSPLTAVGYTF. The DNA for the CDR3 is TGTGCCAGCAGCCCCCTCACAGCAGTTGGCTACACCTTC.

This clonotype was seen at least ten times. The V gene is TRBV20-1, the J gene TRBJ1-5; 8 bases fit TRBD1. CDR3 length: 14 residues. V lost 6 bases to trimming and J lost 3 bases; unmatched junction nucleotides: 7. CDR1 and CDR2 from the germline V gene are DFQATT and SNEGSKA (reference sequence). The CDR3 coding sequence is TGCAGTGCGAACCAGGGGGCCAACAATCAGCCCCAGCATTTT. This translates into CSANQGANNQPQHF.

The V gene is TRBV7-3, the J gene TRBJ2-2; 10 nucleotides line up with TRBD1. The CDR3 is 15 residues long. V trimming: 5 bases; J trimming: 7 bases; junction bases outside the gene matches: 7. CDR1 and CDR2 (germline): SGHTA, FQGTGA. The CDR3 loop reads CASSPSTGGFGELFF. The CDR3 nucleotides read TGTGCCAGCAGCCCTTCGACAGGGGGCTTCGGGGAGCTGTTTTTT.

This clonotype came up many times. The chain has TRBV20-1 and TRBJ2-3; D remains ambiguous. V shed 0 bases and J shed 5 bases, with 12 bases lying between them. CDR1 DFQATT and CDR2 SNEGSKA come from the germline V gene (reference sequence). There are 14 residues in the CDR3. The CDR3 spells CSARDPNKGDTQYF. The DNA for the CDR3 is TGCAGTGCTAGAGACCCTAACAAAGGAGATACGCAGTATTTT.

V usage is TRBV9 and J usage is TRBJ2-5, with D unresolved. Per the germline V gene, CDR1 is SGDLS and CDR2 is YYNGEE. The ends were cut back, 4 bases at V and 2 bases at J, with 15 bases in the middle. The length of the CDR3 is 15 residues. Here the CDR3 reads CASSRTSMEQETQYF. Written as DNA, the CDR3 is TGTGCCAGCAGCCGAACCTCCATGGAGCAAGAGACCCAGTACTTC.

This clonotype occurred many times. The chain couples TRBV3-1 to TRBJ1-2; TRBD1 is a possible D gene (6 bases). CDR1 and CDR2 (germline): LGHDT, YNNKEL (reference sequence). This CDR3 region has 15 residues. Trimming stripped 0 bases from V and 2 bases from J, with 10 bases between. The CDR3 DNA follows: TGTGCCAGCAGCCAAGATACGGGGGCCAACTATGGCTACACCTTC. Its translation: CASSQDTGANYGYTF.

At least ten counts were recorded for this clonotype. V gene TRBV12-3 or TRBV12-4 combines with J gene TRBJ2-5; 8 bases are a match to TRBD1. CDR3 size: 14 residues. V was pared by 6 bases and J by 5 bases, with 8 bases of the junction left unmatched. CDR3 amino acids: CASSPPGQGETQYF. Written as DNA, the CDR3 is TGTGCCAGCAGCCCCCCCGGACAGGGCGAGACCCAGTACTTC.

V and J are TRBV11-2 and TRBJ1-1; D is perhaps TRBD1 (5 bases). The CDR3 totals 18 residues. Trimming took off 1 base at V and 1 base at J, with 19 bases between the two ends. CDR1 and CDR2 from the germline V gene are SGHAT and FQNNGV. In DNA, the CDR3 is TGTGCCAGCAGCTTAGTAGGAGGGACGGGAGTTGGGAACACTGAAGCTTTCTTT. Translation: CASSLVGGTGVGNTEAFF. Full variable domain (remainder filled in from reference TRBV11-2 and TRBJ1-1): EAGVAQSPRYKIIEKRQSVAFWCNPISGHATLYWYQQILGQGPKLLIQFQNNGVVDDSQLPKDRFSAERLKGVDSTLKIQPAKLEDSAVYLCASSLVGGTGVGNTEAFFGQGTRLTVV.

This clonotype was picked up many times. The chain recombines TRBV12-3 or TRBV12-4 with TRBJ2-2; TRBD2 agrees at 10 bases. The CDR3 extends over 16 amino acids. V shed 5 bases, J shed 8 bases, and the junction held 11 bases outside the gene matches. The CDR3 here is CASSRLAGVTLGELFF. The CDR3 bases are TGTGCCAGCAGTCGCCTAGCGGGGGTGACTTTGGGGGAGCTGTTTTTT.

This clonotype has at least ten counts. The genes are TRBV4-1 and TRBJ1-5; D is perhaps TRBD1 (6 bases). Trimming left V 0 bases short and J 3 bases short, with 12 bases between. There are 16 residues in the CDR3. CDR1 MGHRA and CDR2 YSYEKL come from the germline V gene. The chain's CDR3 is CASSQDQTGNNQPQHF. CDR3 coding DNA: TGCGCCAGCAGCCAAGATCAGACAGGCAACAATCAGCCCCAGCATTTT.

This clonotype came up a few times. The chain combines TRBV12-5 with TRBJ2-2; no definite D call. Germline-derived CDR1 and CDR2 are LGHNT and FRNRAP. The CDR3 consists of 14 residues. The V end lost 0 bases, the J end lost 5 bases, and 7 bases lay between the germline ends. Here the CDR3 DNA reads TGTGCTAGTGGTTTGGTACTGGAGACCGGGGAGCTGTTTTTT. Residues: CASGLVLETGELFF.

This clonotype was counted at least ten times. The rearrangement links TRBV20-1 to TRBJ2-1, with 9 nucleotides matching TRBD1. The CDR3 has 15 residues. Unmatched junction bases numbered 5, after V lost 0 bases and J lost 5 bases. Germline V lookup: CDR1 DFQATT, CDR2 SNEGSKA (reference sequence). The CDR3 sequence is CSARDPGQGNNEQFF. The CDR3 nucleotides are TGCAGTGCTAGAGACCCCGGACAGGGGAACAATGAGCAGTTCTTC.

This clonotype occurred many times. V and J are TRBV18 and TRBJ2-1, with 9 bases that match TRBD2. The V gene end was trimmed by 0 bases and the J gene end by 2 bases; junction bases not matched to a gene: 2. This CDR3 is 16 amino acids long. CDR1 and CDR2 (germline): KGHSH, LQKENI. The DNA of the CDR3 is TGTGCCAGCTCACCACCTGGCGGGGGGGCCTACAATGAGCAGTTCTTC. Translation gives CASSPPGGGAYNEQFF.

The chain carries TRBV7-8 and TRBJ2-3; no clear D. The ends were cut back, 1 base at V and 3 bases at J, with 14 bases in the middle. The CDR3 is 16 residues long. Germline CDR1 reads SGHVS; CDR2 reads FQNEAQ. CDR3 coding DNA: TGTGCCAGCAGCTTAGTGCTGGGGATGGGAACAGATACGCAGTATTTT. Translated, it gives CASSLVLGMGTDTQYF.